One and the same sample provided the 13 T cell receptor beta chains below, sequenced in a study of OX40 agonist ivuxolimab in advanced cancers. Libraries were constructed by the immunoSEQ multiplex PCR assay. This immuneACCESS table, as held by TCRdb, lists in-frame sequences with V and J called but not all clones. Of the missing ones, under half trace to an unresolved V gene in checked studies; the others have no known cause. The sample records more than 55,000 clones, over 70% of which are singletons. The ten largest clonotypes hold roughly 4.2% of the sample. The source material was CD4+ or CD8+ T cells sorted from blood, sampled in a trial of the OX40 agonist ivuxolimab. These receptors were taken from an adult with an advanced solid tumor such as melanoma, head and neck, liver or kidney cancer.

The V gene is TRBV14, the J gene TRBJ2-2; 8 nucleotides agree with TRBD1. With V trimmed by 2 bases and J by 5 bases, 1 base remained unmatched. Germline V gene sequence: CDR1 SGHDN, CDR2 FVKESK. The CDR3 covers 14 residues. The CDR3 spells CASSQTGGTGELFF. CDR3 in DNA: TGTGCCAGCAGCCAAACAGGGGGGACCGGGGAGCTGTTTTTT. Using reference TRBV14 and TRBJ2-2 for the parts outside the CDR3, the full variable domain is EAGVTQFPSHSVIEKGQTVTLRCDPISGHDNLYWYRRVMGKEIKFLLHFVKESKQDESGMPNNRFLAERTGGTYSTLKVQPAELEDSGVYFCASSQTGGTGELFFGEGSRLTVL.

This chain links TRBV30 with TRBJ1-1, with D maybe TRBD1 (5 bases). Between the trimmed V and J ends, which lost 2 bases and 2 bases, there was a span of 9 bases. The CDR3 totals 13 residues. The germline V gene encodes CDR1 GTSNPN and CDR2 SVGIG (reference sequence). CDR3 nucleotide sequence: TGTGCCTGGAGTAGACAGTCCAACACTGAAGCTTTCTTT. This translates into CAWSRQSNTEAFF. The whole variable domain, remainder taken from reference TRBV30 and TRBJ1-1, is SQTIHQWPATLVQPVGSPLSLECTVEGTSNPNLYWYRQAAGRGLQLLFYSVGIGQISSEVPQNLSASRPQDRQFILSSKKLLLSDSGFYLCAWSRQSNTEAFFGQGTRLTVV.

V usage is TRBV2 and J usage is TRBJ2-1; 7 bases map to TRBD1. This CDR3 comprises 15 residues. Germline assignment: CDR1 SNHLY and CDR2 FYNNEI. V lost 5 bases to trimming and J lost 10 bases; unmatched junction nucleotides: 14. The CDR3 loop is CASSQLPDRDGEQFF. CDR3 sequence (DNA): TGTGCCAGCAGTCAACTACCTGACAGGGACGGAGAGCAGTTCTTC. Using reference TRBV2 and TRBJ2-1 for the parts outside the CDR3, the full variable domain is EPEVTQTPSHQVTQMGQEVILRCVPISNHLYFYWYRQILGQKVEFLVSFYNNEISEKSEIFDDQFSVERPDGSNFTLKIRSTKLEDSAMYFCASSQLPDRDGEQFFGPGTRLTVL.

V is TRBV6-6 and J is TRBJ2-5, with D possibly being TRBD2 (5 bases). The ends were cut back, 6 bases at V and 3 bases at J, with 17 bases in the middle. CDR3 length: 15 amino acids. In germline, CDR1 is MNHNY, CDR2 SVGAGI (reference sequence). The CDR3 DNA is TGTGCCAGCAGGAACCTAGCAGATAGGAAAGAGACCCAGTACTTC. This gives the protein CASRNLADRKETQYF.

V is TRBV6-6 and J is TRBJ1-2; 8 nucleotides line up with TRBD1. This CDR3 region has 14 residues. Germline CDR1 reads MNHNY; CDR2 reads SVGAGI (reference sequence). V was clipped by 2 bases and J by 7 bases; unmatched bases: 6. For the CDR3, the DNA is TGTGCCAGCAGTTACCCCGGACAGGGTCGTGGCTACACCTTC. It specifies CASSYPGQGRGYTF.

The chain combines TRBV20-1 with TRBJ2-5; D remains ambiguous. This CDR3 has 10 residues. Per germline, CDR1 DFQATT and CDR2 SNEGSKA (reference sequence). V shed 6 bases and J shed 4 bases, with 6 bases lying between them. The CDR3 sequence is CSAKGETQYF. CDR3 DNA sequence: TGCAGTGCCAAGGGAGAGACCCAGTACTTC.

The chain links TRBV4-2 to TRBJ2-3; 9 bases are a match to TRBD1. CDR1 LGHNA and CDR2 YNFKEQ come from the germline V gene. CDR3 length: 15 residues. V trimming: 5 bases; J trimming: 3 bases; junction bases outside the gene matches: 6. CDR3 region: CASSYRTGETDTQYF. The CDR3 DNA reads TGTGCCAGCAGCTATAGGACAGGGGAAACAGATACGCAGTATTTT.

This sequence joins TRBV5-6 and TRBJ1-3; D unclear. Germline V CDR1 and CDR2: SGHDT, YYEEEE. Trimming shortened V by 6 bases and J by 0 bases, and 19 bases separated the two germline ends. The CDR3 is 17 amino acids. CDR3 DNA sequence: TGTGCCAGCACCACTACGGCCAGGAGGAGCTCTGGAAACACCATATATTTT. Its protein product is CASTTTARRSSGNTIYF.

The chain recombines TRBV18 with TRBJ1-1; weak D call: TRBD1 (5 bases). Trimming shortened V by 3 bases and J by 2 bases, and 10 bases separated the two germline ends. CDR3 length: 14 residues. CDR1 and CDR2 from the germline V gene are KGHSH and LQKENI. CDR3 nucleotides: TGTGCCAGCTCACCTAGGGACTTAAACACTGAAGCTTTCTTT. This encodes CASSPRDLNTEAFF.

By proportion, this clone is medium-sized. The V and J genes are TRBV5-4 and TRBJ1-4; 7 nucleotides align to TRBD1. CDR3 size: 15 residues. V trimming: 7 bases; J trimming: 4 bases; junction bases outside the gene matches: 10. CDR1 and CDR2 from the germline V gene are SGHNT and YYREEE (reference sequence). The CDR3 here is CASAENRGINEKLFF. CDR3 sequence (DNA): TGTGCCAGCGCAGAAAACAGGGGTATTAATGAAAAACTGTTTTTT. The full variable domain, in which reference TRBV5-4 and TRBJ1-4 provide the parts outside the CDR3, is ETGVTQSPTHLIKTRGQQVTLRCSSQSGHNTVSWYQQALGQGPQFIFQYYREEENGRGNFPPRFSGLQFPNYSSELNVNALELDDSALYLCASAENRGINEKLFFGSGTQLSVL.

The chain is built from TRBV7-2 and TRBJ1-2; TRBD1 matches 7 bases. This CDR3 region has 15 residues. V was pared by 6 bases and J by 6 bases, with 13 bases of the junction left unmatched. CDR1 and CDR2 (germline): SGHTA, FQGNSA. The CDR3, as DNA: TGTGCCAGCAGATCAAGACAGGGAAGTATGGATGGCTACACCTTC. Amino acid sequence: CASRSRQGSMDGYTF. Filled out from reference TRBV7-2 and TRBJ1-2, the complete variable domain reads GAGVSQSPSNKVTEKGKDVELRCDPISGHTALYWYRQSLGQGLEFLIYFQGNSAPDKSGLPSDRFSAERTGGSVSTLTIQRTQQEDSAVYLCASRSRQGSMDGYTFGSGTRLTVV.

The chain combines TRBV15 with TRBJ1-5, with D possibly TRBD1 on 6 matching bases. V was trimmed by 2 bases and J by 11 bases, leaving 19 bases between them. The CDR3 runs 15 residues. The germline V gene has CDR1 LNHNV and CDR2 YYDKDF (reference sequence). The CDR3 spells CATSRTQGPRAAQHF. The CDR3 DNA sequence: TGTGCCACCAGCAGAACTCAGGGGCCCCGGGCGGCCCAGCATTTT. Combining the CDR3 with reference TRBV15 and TRBJ1-5 gives the whole variable domain DAMVIQNPRYQVTQFGKPVTLSCSQTLNHNVMYWYQQKSSQAPKLLFHYYDKDFNNEADTPDNFQSRRPNTSFCFLDIRSPGLGDTAMYLCATSRTQGPRAAQHFGDGTRLSIL.

The chain recombines TRBV7-9 with TRBJ2-7; D remains unclear. V lost 7 bases, J lost 5 bases, and 12 bases lay in between. The CDR3 is 12 residues long. Looked up from germline, CDR1 is SEHNR and CDR2 is FQNEAQ (reference sequence). CDR3 nucleotide sequence: TGTGCCAGCAACCCCGGATTGGACGAGCAGTACTTC. Translating it yields CASNPGLDEQYF. Full variable domain (remainder filled in from reference TRBV7-9 and TRBJ2-7): DTGVSQNPRHKITKRGQNVTFRCDPISEHNRLYWYRQTLGQGPEFLTYFQNEAQLEKSRLLSDRFSAERPKGSFSTLEIQRTEQGDSAMYLCASNPGLDEQYFGPGTRLTVT.